Below, 7 T cell receptor beta chains from the same sample are listed, as sequenced in a study of blood T cells in healthy people across ages. With a J-beta primer mix and a sample-barcoded 5' primer, a second PCR ran about 6 to 11 cycles. In TCRdb, the 5' RACE reads were re-called with MiXCR into one record per CDR3 protein. Here the sample spans around 1,800,000 distinct CDR3 sequences, approximately 40% being singletons. Sequenced input: blood. Receptor source: a human donor in good health.

This chain connects TRBV7-2 to TRBJ2-5; either TRBD1 or TRBD2 may fit D (6 bases each). The J call is in doubt because the DNA end fits TRBJ2-7 better. CDR3 length equals 15 residues. Germline assignment: CDR1 SGHTA and CDR2 FQGNSA. CDR3 coding DNA: TGTGCCAGCAGCCCGAGATTTGGGGGGCCGACCGAGCAGTACTTC. It codes for CASSPRFGGPTEQYF.

The rearrangement joins TRBV11-1 to TRBJ2-1, with TRBD2 identical over 13 bases. From germline, CDR1 is SGHAT and CDR2 FQDESV (reference sequence). The ends lost 6 bases at V and 7 bases at J; junction bases unmatched: 9. This CDR3 has 16 residues. The CDR3 region is CASRASRGLAGNEQFF. The CDR3 DNA reads TGTGCCAGCAGAGCGTCCCGGGGACTAGCGGGGAATGAGCAGTTCTTC.

This clonotype was counted only a few times. The V gene is TRBV29-1, the J gene TRBJ1-1; unclear D gene. V gave up 3 bases and J gave up 6 bases, with 14 bases separating them. Looked up from germline, CDR1 is SQVTM and CDR2 is ANQGSEA. CDR3 size: 13 residues. The CDR3 DNA sequence: TGCAGCGTTGATCTGGGAGTTTGGCCTGAAGCTTTCTTT. Amino acids: CSVDLGVWPEAFF.

The chain links TRBV5-1 to TRBJ2-4; possibly TRBD2 for D (5 bases). Germline-derived CDR1 and CDR2 are SGHRS and YFSETQ. CDR3 size: 18 residues. V was pared by 4 bases and J by 1 base, with 21 bases between. The CDR3 spells CASSLLSVGSRAKNIQYF. CDR3 in DNA: TGCGCCAGCAGCCTCCTGTCAGTGGGGAGTAGGGCCAAAAACATTCAGTACTTC.

V gene TRBV29-1 combines with J gene TRBJ1-2; TRBD1 is a possible D gene (5 bases). Germline loops: CDR1 SQVTM, CDR2 ANQGSEA. The CDR3 contains 12 residues. V gave up 3 bases and J gave up 4 bases, with 9 bases separating them. The CDR3 region has the DNA TGCAGCGTTGATAGGGGACTCTATGGCTACACCTTC. Its protein product is CSVDRGLYGYTF.

The V call is TRBV7-7, the J call TRBJ2-2; D unresolved. This CDR3 region has 15 residues. With 5 bases removed from V and 4 bases from J, the gap between germline ends came to 14 bases. Germline V lookup: CDR1 SSHAT, CDR2 FNYEAQ (reference sequence). The CDR3: CASSLGPSGTGELFF. The CDR3 bases are TGTGCCAGCAGCCTCGGACCCTCCGGCACCGGGGAGCTGTTTTTT.

The chain uses TRBV7-2 and TRBJ2-1; 11 bases fit TRBD1. This CDR3 is 14 amino acids long. The germline V gene encodes CDR1 SGHTA and CDR2 FQGNSA. V shed 9 bases, J shed 7 bases, and the junction held 8 bases outside the gene matches. The CDR3 nucleotides are TGTGCCAGTTTCCGGGACAGGGGGAGTAATGAGCAGTTCTTC. This translates into CASFRDRGSNEQFF.